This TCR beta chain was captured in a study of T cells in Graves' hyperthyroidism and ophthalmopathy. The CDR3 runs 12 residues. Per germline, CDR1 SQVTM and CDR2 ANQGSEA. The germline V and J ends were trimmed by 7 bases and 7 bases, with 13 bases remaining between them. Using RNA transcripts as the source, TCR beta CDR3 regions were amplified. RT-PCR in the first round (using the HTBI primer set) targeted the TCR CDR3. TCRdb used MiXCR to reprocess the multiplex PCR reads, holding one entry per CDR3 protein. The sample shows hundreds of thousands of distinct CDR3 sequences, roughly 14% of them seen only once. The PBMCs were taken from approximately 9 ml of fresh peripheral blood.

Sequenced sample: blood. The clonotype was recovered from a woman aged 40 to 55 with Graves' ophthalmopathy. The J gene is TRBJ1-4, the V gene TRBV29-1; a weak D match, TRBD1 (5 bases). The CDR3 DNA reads TGCAGCGCCACGACAGTTGGTGAAAAACTGTTTTTT. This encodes CSATTVGEKLFF.